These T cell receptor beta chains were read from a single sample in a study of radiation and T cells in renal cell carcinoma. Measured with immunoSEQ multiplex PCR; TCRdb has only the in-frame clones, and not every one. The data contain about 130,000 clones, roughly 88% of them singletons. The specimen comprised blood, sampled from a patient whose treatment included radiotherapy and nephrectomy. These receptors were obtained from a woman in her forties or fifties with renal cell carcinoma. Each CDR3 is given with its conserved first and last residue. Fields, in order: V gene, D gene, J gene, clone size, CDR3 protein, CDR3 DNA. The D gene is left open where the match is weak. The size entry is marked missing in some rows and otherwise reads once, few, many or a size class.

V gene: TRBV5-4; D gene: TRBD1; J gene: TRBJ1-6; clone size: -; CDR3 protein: CASSLTGDRGGSPLHF; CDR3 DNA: TGTGCCAGCAGCTTGACGGGGGACAGGGGAGGTTCACCCCTCCACTTT
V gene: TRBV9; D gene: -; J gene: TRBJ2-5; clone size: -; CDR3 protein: CASSVDRGETQYF; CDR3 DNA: TGTGCCAGCAGCGTGGACAGAGGCGAGACCCAGTACTTC
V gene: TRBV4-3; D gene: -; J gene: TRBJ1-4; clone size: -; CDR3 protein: CASSPQVGRPEKLFF; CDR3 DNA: TGCGCCAGCAGCCCCCAGGTGGGTCGCCCTGAAAAACTGTTTTTT
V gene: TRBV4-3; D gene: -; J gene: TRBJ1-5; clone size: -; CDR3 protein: CASSQDMGRVDQPQHF; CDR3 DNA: TGCGCCAGCAGCCAAGATATGGGCAGGGTTGATCAGCCCCAGCATTTT
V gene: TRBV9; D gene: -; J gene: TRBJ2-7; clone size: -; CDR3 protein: CASSVRAEPSYEQYF; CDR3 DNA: TGTGCCAGCAGCGTAAGGGCAGAACCCTCCTACGAGCAGTACTTC
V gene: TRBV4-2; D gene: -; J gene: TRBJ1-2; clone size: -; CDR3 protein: CASSQSANYGYTF; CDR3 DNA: TGTGCCAGCAGCCAGAGTGCAAACTATGGCTACACCTTC
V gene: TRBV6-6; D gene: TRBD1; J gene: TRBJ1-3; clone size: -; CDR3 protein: CASSKTGGNSGNTIYF; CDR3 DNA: TGTGCCAGCAGTAAAACAGGGGGAAACTCTGGAAACACCATATATTTT
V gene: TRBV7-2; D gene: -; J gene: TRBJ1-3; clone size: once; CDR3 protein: CASSYEGHTSGNTIYF; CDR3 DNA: TGTGCCAGCAGCTACGAGGGGCATACCTCTGGAAACACCATATATTTT
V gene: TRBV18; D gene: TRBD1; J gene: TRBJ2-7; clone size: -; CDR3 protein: CASSRGLGDEQYF; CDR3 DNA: TGTGCCAGCTCTAGGGGGCTTGGTGACGAGCAGTACTTC
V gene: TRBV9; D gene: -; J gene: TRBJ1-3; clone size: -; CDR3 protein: CASSVSGSGNTIYF; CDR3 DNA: TGTGCCAGCAGCGTCTCTGGCTCTGGAAACACCATATATTTT
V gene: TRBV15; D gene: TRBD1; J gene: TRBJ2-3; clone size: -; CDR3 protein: CATQGQGYGSDTQYF; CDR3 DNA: TGTGCCACCCAAGGACAGGGGTATGGGTCAGATACGCAGTATTTT